These T cell receptor beta chains were read from a single sample in a study of tumor-infiltrating lymphocytes in localized non-small cell lung cancer. TCRdb's copy holds only in-frame clones and misses some; the assay was immunoSEQ multiplex PCR. The table has about 12,000 clones, about nine tenths seen once; the top ten hold 8% to 9.5%. The sample consisted of lung tumor tissue. Receptors originate from a human donor with non-small cell lung cancer. Each CDR3 is given with its conserved first and last residue. A D gene is named only where the DNA matches it firmly. A row's size may be missing; if present it is once, few, many or a size class.

CASRSRGPGNQPQHF,TGTGCCAGCAGGTCGAGAGGTCCGGGGAATCAGCCCCAGCATTTT,.,TRBJ1-5,TRBV6-5,.
CSDVTGGLETQYF,TGCAGCGACGTGACAGGGGGCTTGGAGACCCAGTACTTC,TRBD1,TRBJ2-5,TRBV29-1,.
CASKGQGKAFF,TGTGCCAGCAAAGGACAGGGGAAAGCTTTCTTT,TRBD1,TRBJ1-1,TRBV25-1,.
CASSGGTGTGTQYF,TGTGCCAGCAGCGGCGGGACAGGGACCGGGACCCAGTACTTC,TRBD1,TRBJ2-5,TRBV5-6,.
CASNLRGRSDTQYF,TGTGCCAGCAACCTCAGGGGGCGGTCAGATACGCAGTATTTT,TRBD1,TRBJ2-3,TRBV28,.
CASSLQSGSNTGELFF,TGTGCCAGCAGCTTACAATCGGGATCTAACACCGGGGAGCTGTTTTTT,.,TRBJ2-2,TRBV7-3,.
CASSSGGAENTEAFF,TGTGCCAGCAGCTCAGGGGGTGCGGAGAACACTGAAGCTTTCTTT,TRBD1,TRBJ1-1,TRBV9,.
CAARSSGTDTQYF,TGTGCCGCGCGCTCTAGCGGGACAGATACGCAGTATTTT,TRBD2,TRBJ2-3,TRBV6-6,.
CSVDRGLNYGYTF,TGCAGCGTTGACAGGGGGCTTAACTATGGCTACACCTTC,TRBD1,TRBJ1-2,TRBV29-1,few
CASSFRQFAGELFF,TGTGCCAGCAGTTTCCGGCAGTTCGCCGGGGAGCTGTTTTTT,.,TRBJ2-2,TRBV28,.
CASSGNRPHSSYNEQFF,TGTGCCAGCAGTGGAAACAGGCCCCACAGCTCCTACAATGAGCAGTTCTTC,.,TRBJ2-1,TRBV6-1,.
CASSEAVYNEQFF,TGTGCCAGCAGTGAGGCCGTCTACAATGAGCAGTTCTTC,.,TRBJ2-1,TRBV2,.
CASSLWAPGHGGNQPQHF,TGTGCCAGCAGTTTATGGGCCCCAGGACACGGTGGCAATCAGCCCCAGCATTTT,.,TRBJ1-5,TRBV27,.
CASSHTSGYEQYF,TGCGCCAGCAGCCACACTAGCGGCTACGAGCAGTACTTC,TRBD2,TRBJ2-7,TRBV4-1,.
CASSSGSTDTQYF,TGTGCCAGCAGCTCCGGGAGCACAGATACGCAGTATTTT,.,TRBJ2-3,TRBV5-4,.
CAWDSNTGELFF,TGTGCCTGGGACTCCAACACCGGGGAGCTGTTTTTT,.,TRBJ2-2,TRBV30,.
CASSLSTGDHEQYF,TGTGCCAGCAGTTTATCGACAGGGGACCACGAGCAGTACTTC,TRBD1,TRBJ2-7,TRBV27,once
CASSLGGDSWKGTEAFF,TGTGCCAGTAGTTTGGGGGGGGACTCATGGAAAGGCACTGAAGCTTTCTTT,.,TRBJ1-1,TRBV19,.
CASATGASGEQYF,TGTGCCAGCGCTACCGGGGCCTCCGGAGAGCAGTACTTC,.,TRBJ2-7,TRBV27,.
CAIRRDRGEGYTF,TGTGCCATCAGGAGGGACAGGGGTGAGGGCTACACCTTC,TRBD1,TRBJ1-2,TRBV10-3,.
CASSPTQGGETQYF,TGTGCCAGCAGCCCAACACAGGGGGGGGAGACCCAGTACTTC,.,TRBJ2-5,TRBV7-2,.
CASSEVLAGGQDTQYF,TGTGCCAGCAGTGAAGTTTTAGCGGGAGGGCAAGATACGCAGTATTTT,TRBD2,TRBJ2-3,TRBV6-1,.
CASSPIDYYEQYF,TGTGCCAGCAGCCCGATAGACTACTACGAGCAGTACTTC,.,TRBJ2-7,TRBV5-6,.
CASIYLSNEQFF,TGTGCCAGCATCTATCTTTCAAATGAGCAGTTCTTC,.,TRBJ2-1,TRBV2,.
CASSPPDSYYEQYF,TGTGCCAGCAGTCCGCCCGACAGCTACTACGAGCAGTACTTC,.,TRBJ2-7,TRBV28,once
CASSLPSGGYEQYF,TGTGCCAGCAGTTTACCCAGTGGGGGTTACGAGCAGTACTTC,.,TRBJ2-7,TRBV28,.